A few counts support the clone carrying this T cell receptor (beta chain). The protocol was immunoSEQ multiplex PCR, while the TCRdb copy is restricted to in-frame clones and leaves out a portion. This table has fewer than 90,000 clones, around four fifths appearing once. The CDR3 contains 19 residues. This sample is part of a study of blood T cell repertoires in COVID-19. About the study: The analysed material was cDNA or gDNA that came from T cells, B-cell-depleted T cells, or PBMCs.

Material for sequencing was peripheral blood. This rearrangement joins TRBV21-1 to TRBJ2-2; the table names TRBD1, a call not compared with the DNA. TRBV21-1 is flagged as a pseudogene. The source of this sequence is a man between 65 and 85 years old with acute or convalescent COVID-19. As DNA, the CDR3 is TGTGCCAGCAGCAAAGTGGTGTGGGGACAGGGTCTGGGCACCGGGGAGCTGTTTTTT. This gives the protein CASSKVVWGQGLGTGELFF.